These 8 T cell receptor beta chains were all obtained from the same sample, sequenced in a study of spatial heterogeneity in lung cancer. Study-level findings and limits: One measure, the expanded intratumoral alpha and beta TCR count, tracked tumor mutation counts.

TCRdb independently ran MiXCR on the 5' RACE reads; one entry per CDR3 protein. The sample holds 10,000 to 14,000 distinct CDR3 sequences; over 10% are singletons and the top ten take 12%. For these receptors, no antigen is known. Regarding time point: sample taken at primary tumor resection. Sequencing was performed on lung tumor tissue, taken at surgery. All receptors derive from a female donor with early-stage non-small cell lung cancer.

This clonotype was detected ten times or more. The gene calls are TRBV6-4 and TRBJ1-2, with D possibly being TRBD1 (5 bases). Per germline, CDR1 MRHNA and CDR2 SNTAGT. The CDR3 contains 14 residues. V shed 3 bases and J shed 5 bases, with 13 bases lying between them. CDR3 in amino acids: CASSERLGDYGYTF. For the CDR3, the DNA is TGTGCCAGCAGTGAACGATTGGGGGATTATGGCTACACCTTC.

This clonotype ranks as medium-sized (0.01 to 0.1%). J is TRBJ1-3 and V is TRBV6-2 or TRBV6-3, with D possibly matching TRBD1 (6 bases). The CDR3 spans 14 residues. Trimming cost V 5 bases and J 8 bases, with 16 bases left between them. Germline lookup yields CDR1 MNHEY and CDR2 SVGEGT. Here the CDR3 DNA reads TGTGCCAGCAGTCCGATGGGCTACAGGGACACCATATATTTT. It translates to CASSPMGYRDTIYF.

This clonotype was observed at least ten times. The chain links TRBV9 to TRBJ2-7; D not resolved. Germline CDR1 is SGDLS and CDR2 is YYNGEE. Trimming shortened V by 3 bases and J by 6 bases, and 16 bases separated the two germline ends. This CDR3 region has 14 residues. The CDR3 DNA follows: TGTGCCAGCAGCGCACCCCCGGGCTTGGGCGAGCAGTACTTC. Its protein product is CASSAPPGLGEQYF.

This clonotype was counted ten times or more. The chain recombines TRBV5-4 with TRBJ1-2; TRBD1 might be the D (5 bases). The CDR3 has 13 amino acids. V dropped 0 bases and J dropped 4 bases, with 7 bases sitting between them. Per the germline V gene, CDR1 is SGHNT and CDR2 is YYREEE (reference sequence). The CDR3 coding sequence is TGTGCCAGCAGCTTGGAGGGGCTCTATGGCTACACCTTC. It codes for CASSLEGLYGYTF.

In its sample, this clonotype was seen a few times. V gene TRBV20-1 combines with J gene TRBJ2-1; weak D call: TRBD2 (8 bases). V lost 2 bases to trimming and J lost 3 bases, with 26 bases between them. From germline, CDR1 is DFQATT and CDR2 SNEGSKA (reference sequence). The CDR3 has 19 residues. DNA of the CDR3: TGCAGTGCTAGAAACAGAGGGTTTTCAGCGGGGGACAGCTACAATGAGCAGTTCTTC. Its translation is CSARNRGFSAGDSYNEQFF.

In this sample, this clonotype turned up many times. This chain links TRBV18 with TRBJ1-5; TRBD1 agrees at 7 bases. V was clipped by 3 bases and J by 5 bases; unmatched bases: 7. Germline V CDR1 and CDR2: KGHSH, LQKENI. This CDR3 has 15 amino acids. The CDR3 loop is CASSPTGSPDQPQHF. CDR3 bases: TGTGCCAGCTCACCGACAGGGTCTCCGGATCAGCCCCAGCATTTT.

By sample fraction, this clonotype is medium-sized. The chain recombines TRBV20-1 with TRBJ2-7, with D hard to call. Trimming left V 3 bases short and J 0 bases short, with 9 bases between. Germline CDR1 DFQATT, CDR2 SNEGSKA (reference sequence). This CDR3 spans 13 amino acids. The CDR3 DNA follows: TGCAGTGCTAGCGGGCTAAGCTCCTACGAGCAGTACTTC. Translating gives CSASGLSSYEQYF.

The CDR3 sequence is CASSLDRGQETQYF. The CDR3 DNA sequence: TGTGCCAGCAGTTTGGACAGGGGGCAAGAGACCCAGTACTTC. The rearrangement joins TRBV7-2 to TRBJ2-5, with 10 bases matching TRBD1. The CDR3 runs to 14 residues. Trimming took 6 bases from V and 2 from J; bases not matched to a gene: 3. Germline CDR1 reads SGHTA; CDR2 reads FQGNSA.